The T cell receptor (beta chain) described here comes from a study of beta chain features in type 1 diabetes. Whole-study findings and limits: Insertion counts at VDJ junctions were lower in type 1 diabetes patients, who also showed more deletions there. Shorter TCRB CDR3s, moderately but significantly so, were found in Type 1 diabetes patients in all four CD4+ subsets.

Regarding this clone: Its specificity is unknown.

This CDR3 region has 15 residues. The V gene's germline CDR1 is SGHVS and CDR2 FQNEAQ. V lost 2 bases and J lost 4; bases outside the gene matches: 5. Every bit of the isolated RNA underwent reverse transcription, so sequencing read expressed TCRB transcripts. This table comes from immunoSEQ multiplex PCR, and its TCRdb copy is limited to in-frame clones, with some not included. Of about 160,000 clones listed, roughly 9% were seen once; the top ten hold 0.65% to 0.9%. The sequencing sample was made of central memory CD4+ T cells from blood. The chain has TRBV7-8 and TRBJ1-2, with 9 bases identical to TRBD1. The sequence came from a woman younger than 45 with type 1 diabetes. CDR3 bases: TGTGCCAGCAGCTTAAGCGGGACAGGGCCCTATGGCTACACCTTC. It yields the protein CASSLSGTGPYGYTF. Full variable domain (remainder filled in from reference TRBV7-8 and TRBJ1-2): GAGVSQSPRYKVAKRGQDVALRCDPISGHVSLFWYQQALGQGPEFLTYFQNEAQLDKSGLPSDRFFAERPEGSVSTLKIQRTQQEDSAVYLCASSLSGTGPYGYTFGSGTRLTVV.